This note documents a single T cell receptor beta chain sequence. This specimen belongs to a study of graft-versus-host responses after intestinal transplantation. Germline V lookup: CDR1 MRHNA, CDR2 SNTAGT. J gave up 10 bases and V 10 bases, and 7 bases lay outside the gene matches. The CDR3 runs 11 residues. Data came from immunoSEQ multiplex PCR; TCRdb stores just in-frame clones and leaves some out. This table holds roughly 60,000 clones, 91% found once. The input for sequencing was PBMCs, taken roughly 120 days after intestinal transplantation. The chain is built from TRBV6-4 and TRBJ2-1; 7 bases are shared with TRBD2. This sequence was found in a human patient who received an intestinal transplant, so some T cells may come from the graft donor. The CDR3 DNA reads as TGTGCCACCAAGCGGGGTAACGAGCAGTTCTTC. This sequence encodes CATKRGNEQFF.